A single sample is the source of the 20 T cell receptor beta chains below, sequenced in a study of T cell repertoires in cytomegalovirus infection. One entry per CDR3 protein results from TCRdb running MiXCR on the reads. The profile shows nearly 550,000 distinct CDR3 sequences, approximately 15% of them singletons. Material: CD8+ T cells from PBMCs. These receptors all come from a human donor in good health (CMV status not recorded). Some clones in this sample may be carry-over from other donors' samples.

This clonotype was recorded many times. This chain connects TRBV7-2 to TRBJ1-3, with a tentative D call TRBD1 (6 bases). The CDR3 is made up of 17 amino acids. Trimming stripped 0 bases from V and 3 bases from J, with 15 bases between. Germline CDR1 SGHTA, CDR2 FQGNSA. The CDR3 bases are TGTGCCAGCAGCTTAGCGAAGGGGGGCCCAATTGGAAACACCATATATTTT. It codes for CASSLAKGGPIGNTIYF.

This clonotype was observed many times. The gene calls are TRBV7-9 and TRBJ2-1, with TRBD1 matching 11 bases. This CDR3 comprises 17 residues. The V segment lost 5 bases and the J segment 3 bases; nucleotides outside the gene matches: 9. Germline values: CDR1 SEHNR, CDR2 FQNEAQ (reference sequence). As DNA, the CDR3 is TGTGCCAGCAGCCACCTGTCCGGGACAGGGGGCTACAATGAGCAGTTCTTC. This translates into CASSHLSGTGGYNEQFF.

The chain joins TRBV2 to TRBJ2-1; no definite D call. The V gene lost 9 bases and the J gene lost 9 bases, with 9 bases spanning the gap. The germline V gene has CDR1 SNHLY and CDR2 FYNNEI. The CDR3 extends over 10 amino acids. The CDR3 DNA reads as TGTGCCAGTCTTTATGGTGAGCAGTTCTTC. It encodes CASLYGEQFF.

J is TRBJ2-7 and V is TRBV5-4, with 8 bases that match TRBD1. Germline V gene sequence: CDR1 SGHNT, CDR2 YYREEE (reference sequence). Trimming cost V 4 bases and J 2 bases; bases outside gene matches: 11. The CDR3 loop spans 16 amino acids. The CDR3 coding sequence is TGTGCCAGCAGCCCAGGGACAGGTAAAACAGCCTACGAGCAGTACTTC. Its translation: CASSPGTGKTAYEQYF.

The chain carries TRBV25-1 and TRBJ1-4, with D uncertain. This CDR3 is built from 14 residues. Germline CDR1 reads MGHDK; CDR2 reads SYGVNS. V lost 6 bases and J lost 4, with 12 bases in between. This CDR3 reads CASSWGTINEKLFF. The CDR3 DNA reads TGTGCCAGCAGCTGGGGTACAATTAATGAAAAACTGTTTTTT.

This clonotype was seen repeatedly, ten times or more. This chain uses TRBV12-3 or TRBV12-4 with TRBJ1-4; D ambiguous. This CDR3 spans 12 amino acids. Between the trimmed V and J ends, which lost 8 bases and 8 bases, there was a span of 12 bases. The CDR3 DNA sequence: TGTGCCAGCTGGAGGGATGGCGAAAAACTGTTTTTT. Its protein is CASWRDGEKLFF.

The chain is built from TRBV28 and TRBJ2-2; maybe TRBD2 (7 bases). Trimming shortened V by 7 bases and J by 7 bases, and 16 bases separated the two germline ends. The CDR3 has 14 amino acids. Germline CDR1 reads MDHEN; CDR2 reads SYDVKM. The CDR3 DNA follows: TGTGCCAGCACCAAAGGGGGGGGAGGCGGGGAGCTGTTTTTT. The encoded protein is CASTKGGGGGELFF.

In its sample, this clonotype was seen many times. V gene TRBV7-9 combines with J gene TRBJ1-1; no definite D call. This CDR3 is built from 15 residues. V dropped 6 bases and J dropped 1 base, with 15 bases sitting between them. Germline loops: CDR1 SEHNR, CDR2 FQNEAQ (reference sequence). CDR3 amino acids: CASRSPAISNTEAFF. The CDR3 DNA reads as TGTGCCAGCAGATCGCCCGCGATCTCGAACACTGAAGCTTTCTTT.

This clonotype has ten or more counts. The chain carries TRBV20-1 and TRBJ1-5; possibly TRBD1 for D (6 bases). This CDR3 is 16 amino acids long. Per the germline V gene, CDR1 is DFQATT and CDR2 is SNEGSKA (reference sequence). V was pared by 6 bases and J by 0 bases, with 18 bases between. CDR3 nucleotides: TGCAGTGCGGGATACAGGGTGGCGAATAGCAATCAGCCCCAGCATTTT. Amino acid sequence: CSAGYRVANSNQPQHF.

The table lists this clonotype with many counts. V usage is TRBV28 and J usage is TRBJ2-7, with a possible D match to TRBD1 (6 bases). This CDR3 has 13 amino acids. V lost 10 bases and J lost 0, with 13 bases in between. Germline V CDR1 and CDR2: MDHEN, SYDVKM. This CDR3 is CATLDRSSYEQYF. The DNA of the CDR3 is TGTGCCACCCTCGACAGGAGCTCCTACGAGCAGTACTTC.

CDR3 in DNA: TGTGCCAGCAGGGACCGCGAGAACACTGAAGCTTTCTTT. It translates to CASRDRENTEAFF. This chain uses TRBV6-2 or TRBV6-3 with TRBJ1-1; no clear D. Germline-derived CDR1 and CDR2 are MNHEY and SVGEGT. Trimming took off 6 bases at V and 1 base at J, with 9 bases between the two ends. The CDR3 covers 13 residues.

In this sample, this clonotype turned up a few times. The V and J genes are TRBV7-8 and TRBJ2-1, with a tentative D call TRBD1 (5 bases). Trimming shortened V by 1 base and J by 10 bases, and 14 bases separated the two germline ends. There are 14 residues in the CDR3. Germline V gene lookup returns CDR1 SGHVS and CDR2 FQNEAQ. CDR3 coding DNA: TGTGCCAGCAGCTTAGTGGGGCCTTCCGGGGAGCAGTTCTTC. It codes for CASSLVGPSGEQFF.

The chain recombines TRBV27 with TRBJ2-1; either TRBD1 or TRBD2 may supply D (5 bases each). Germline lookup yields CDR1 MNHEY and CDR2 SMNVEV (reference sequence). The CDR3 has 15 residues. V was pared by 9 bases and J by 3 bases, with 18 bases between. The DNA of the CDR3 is TGTGCCAGTAGTCCGGGACGGCCCTACTACAATGAGCAGTTCTTC. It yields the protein CASSPGRPYYNEQFF.

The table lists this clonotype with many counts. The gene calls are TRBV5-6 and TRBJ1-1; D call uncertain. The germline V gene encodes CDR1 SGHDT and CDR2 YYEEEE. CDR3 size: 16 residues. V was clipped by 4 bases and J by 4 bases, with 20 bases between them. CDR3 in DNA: TGTGCCAGCAGCCTGGCCCTCTCCCAATGGAGCACTGAAGCTTTCTTT. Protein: CASSLALSQWSTEAFF.

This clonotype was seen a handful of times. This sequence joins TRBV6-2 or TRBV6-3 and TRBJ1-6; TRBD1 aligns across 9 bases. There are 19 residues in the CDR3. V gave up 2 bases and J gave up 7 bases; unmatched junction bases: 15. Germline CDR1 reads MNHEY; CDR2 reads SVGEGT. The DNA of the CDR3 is TGTGCCAGCAGTTACAGCCGGGACAGGGATCTTGTAAGGAATTCACCCCTCCACTTT. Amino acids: CASSYSRDRDLVRNSPLHF.

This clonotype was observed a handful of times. Written as DNA, the CDR3 is TGCAGTGCTAGATTCGGGCTAGTTTTCCAAGAGACCCAGTACTTC. Its protein is CSARFGLVFQETQYF. This chain links TRBV20-1 with TRBJ2-5; no firm D call. CDR1 is DFQATT, CDR2 SNEGSKA, per germline (reference sequence). V was shortened by 2 bases and J by 1 base, with 14 bases between the two germline ends. The CDR3 spans 15 residues.

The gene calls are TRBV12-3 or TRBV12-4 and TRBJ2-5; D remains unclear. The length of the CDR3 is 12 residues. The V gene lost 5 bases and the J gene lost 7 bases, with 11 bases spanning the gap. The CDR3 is CASSARDGTQYF. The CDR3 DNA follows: TGTGCCAGCAGTGCTAGGGATGGGACCCAGTACTTC.

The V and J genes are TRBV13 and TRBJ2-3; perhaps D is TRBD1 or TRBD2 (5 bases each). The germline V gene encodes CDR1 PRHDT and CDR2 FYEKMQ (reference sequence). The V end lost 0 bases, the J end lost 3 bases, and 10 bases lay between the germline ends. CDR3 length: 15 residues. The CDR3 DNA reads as TGTGCCAGCAGCTTAGGCGGGGACCGGACAGATACGCAGTATTTT. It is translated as CASSLGGDRTDTQYF. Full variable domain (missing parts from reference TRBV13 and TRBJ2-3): AAGVIQSPRHLIKEKRETATLKCYPIPRHDTVYWYQQGPGQDPQFLISFYEKMQSDKGSIPDRFSAQQFSDYHSELNMSSLELGDSALYFCASSLGGDRTDTQYFGPGTRLTVL.

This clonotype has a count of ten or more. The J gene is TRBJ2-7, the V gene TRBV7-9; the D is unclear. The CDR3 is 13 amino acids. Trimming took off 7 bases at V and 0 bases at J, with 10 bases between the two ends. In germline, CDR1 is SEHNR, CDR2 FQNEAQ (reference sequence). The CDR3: CASTSDGSYEQYF. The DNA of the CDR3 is TGTGCCAGCACCTCTGACGGCTCCTACGAGCAGTACTTC.

The CDR3 DNA sequence: TGTGCCAGCAGCCCCCGGGGTAGGGCAGGCAATCAGCCCCAGCATTTT. It codes for CASSPRGRAGNQPQHF. The genes are TRBV5-6 and TRBJ1-5; the D is unclear. CDR3 length equals 16 residues. The germline V gene encodes CDR1 SGHDT and CDR2 YYEEEE. V lost 4 bases, J lost 2 bases, and 16 bases lay in between.